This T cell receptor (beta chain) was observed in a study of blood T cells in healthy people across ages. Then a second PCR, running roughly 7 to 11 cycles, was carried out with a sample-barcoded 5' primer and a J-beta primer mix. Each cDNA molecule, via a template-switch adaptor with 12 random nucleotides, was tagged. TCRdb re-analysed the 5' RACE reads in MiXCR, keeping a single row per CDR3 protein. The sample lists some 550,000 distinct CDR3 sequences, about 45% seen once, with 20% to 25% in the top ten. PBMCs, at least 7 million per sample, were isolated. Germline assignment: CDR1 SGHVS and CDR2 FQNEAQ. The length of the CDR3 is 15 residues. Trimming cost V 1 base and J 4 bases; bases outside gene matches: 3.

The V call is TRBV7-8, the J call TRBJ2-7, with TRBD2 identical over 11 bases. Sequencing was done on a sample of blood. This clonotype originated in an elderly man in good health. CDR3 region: CASSLVVAGGYEQYF. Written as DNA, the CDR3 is TGTGCCAGCAGCTTAGTTGTAGCGGGGGGGTACGAGCAGTACTTC.